This is a list of T cell receptor beta chains from one sample in a study of glioma-infiltrating T cells after dendritic cell vaccination. The repertoire was sequenced with immunoSEQ multiplex PCR; TCRdb's copy has only in-frame clones and lacks some. The table shows roughly 88,000 clones, with over 75% occurring only once. The sequenced sample was blood, obtained after dendritic cell vaccination. The source of these receptors is a human donor with glioblastoma. Both conserved end residues are part of each CDR3. Each record gives: J gene, D gene, clone size, V gene, CDR3 protein, CDR3 DNA. D genes are given only for firm matches. Rows may omit the clone size; those that give it use once, few, many or a size class.

>TRBJ2-2|-|-|TRBV15
CATSRVIQGPGELFF
TGTGCCACCAGCAGAGTGATCCAGGGGCCCGGGGAGCTGTTTTTT
>TRBJ2-1|-|-|TRBV7-3
CASSPRVSETYNEQFF
TGTGCCAGCAGCCCACGGGTTAGCGAGACCTACAATGAGCAGTTCTTC
>TRBJ1-5|-|-|TRBV5-1
CASSPLGEGDQPQHF
TGCGCCAGCAGCCCGCTTGGGGAGGGGGATCAGCCCCAGCATTTT
>TRBJ1-1|TRBD1|-|TRBV14
CASSQVAGGTEAFF
TGTGCCAGCAGCCAAGTTGCAGGGGGCACTGAAGCTTTCTTT
>TRBJ2-5|TRBD2|-|TRBV7-2
CASQLAGETQYF
TGTGCCAGCCAACTAGCGGGGGAGACCCAGTACTTC
>TRBJ2-3|-|few|TRBV30
CAWEKKSTDTQYF
TGTGCCTGGGAGAAAAAGAGCACAGATACGCAGTATTTT
>TRBJ2-2|-|once|TRBV2
CASSESVNTGELFF
TGTGCCAGCAGTGAGTCGGTGAACACCGGGGAGCTGTTTTTT
>TRBJ1-1|-|-|TRBV5-5
CASSLDREAFF
TGTGCCAGCAGCTTGGACAGGGAAGCTTTCTTT
>TRBJ1-2|-|-|TRBV7-2
CASSLERSLNYGYTF
TGTGCCAGCAGCTTAGAACGGTCATTGAACTATGGCTACACCTTC
>TRBJ1-1|TRBD1|-|TRBV19
CASSNRGRDEAFF
TGTGCCAGTAGTAACAGGGGGCGCGATGAAGCTTTCTTT
>TRBJ2-2|-|few|TRBV5-1
CASSLAVGGELFF
TGCGCCAGCAGCTTGGCGGTTGGCGGGGAGCTGTTTTTT
>TRBJ2-4|-|-|TRBV19
CASSIIRDTKNIQYF
TGTGCCAGTAGTATCATCCGGGACACCAAAAACATTCAGTACTTC
>TRBJ1-1|-|-|TRBV7-2
CASSLSGMNTEAFF
TGTGCCAGCAGCTTATCGGGAATGAACACTGAAGCTTTCTTT
>TRBJ2-1|TRBD2|medium-sized|TRBV19
CASSAPGLVGNEQFF
TGTGCCAGTAGTGCCCCGGGACTAGTGGGGAATGAGCAGTTCTTC
>TRBJ1-3|-|-|TRBV30
CAWSANRVQGVGNTIYF
TGTGCCTGGAGCGCAAACAGGGTCCAAGGGGTGGGAAACACCATATATTTT
>TRBJ2-7|-|-|TRBV5-1
CASSTGPREYEQYF
TGCGCCAGCAGCACCGGACCTAGGGAGTACGAGCAGTACTTC
>TRBJ1-2|TRBD1|-|TRBV5-1
CASSLPSDRGLYGYTF
TGCGCCAGCAGCTTGCCCTCGGACAGGGGGTTATATGGCTACACCTTC
>TRBJ1-2|TRBD1|few|TRBV30
CAWTTRGFDYGYTF
TGTGCCTGGACCACCAGGGGGTTCGACTATGGCTACACCTTC
>TRBJ2-2|TRBD2|-|TRBV19
CASSPGTSTNTGELFF
TGTGCCAGTAGTCCAGGGACTAGCACGAACACCGGGGAGCTGTTTTTT
>TRBJ1-4|-|-|TRBV6-5
CASSYSRQNEKLFF
TGTGCCAGCAGTTACTCGAGACAGAATGAAAAACTGTTTTTT
>TRBJ2-5|-|-|TRBV2
CASSGLVPAGETQYF
TGTGCCAGCAGTGGATTAGTCCCAGCGGGAGAGACCCAGTACTTC
>TRBJ1-2|TRBD1|-|TRBV5-1
CASSLAGVEDRSLF
TGCGCCAGCAGCTTGGCAGGGGTGGAGGACAGGTCCCTTTTC
>TRBJ1-5|-|-|TRBV7-9
CASSQGRENQPQHF
TGTGCCAGCAGTCAAGGACGGGAGAATCAGCCCCAGCATTTT
>TRBJ2-5|TRBD1|-|TRBV5-1
CASSSPGQGGQETQYF
TGCGCCAGCAGCTCACCGGGACAGGGGGGCCAAGAGACCCAGTACTTC
>TRBJ2-1|TRBD2|-|TRBV25-1
CASSDRTSGSFIYNEQFF
TGTGCCAGCAGTGACCGGACTAGCGGGAGCTTCATTTACAATGAGCAGTTCTTC
>TRBJ2-5|TRBD1|-|TRBV5-4
CASSWRDRGETQYF
TGTGCCAGCAGCTGGAGGGACAGGGGGGAGACCCAGTACTTC
>TRBJ1-5|-|-|TRBV5-1
CASSAGGYSNQPQHF
TGCGCCAGCAGCGCCGGGGGATATAGCAATCAGCCCCAGCATTTT
>TRBJ1-3|-|-|TRBV30
CAWSVRGSGNTIYF
TGTGCCTGGAGTGTACGGGGCTCTGGAAACACCATATATTTT
>TRBJ1-1|TRBD1|-|TRBV28
CASSPPAGGGRTEAFF
TGTGCCAGCAGTCCCCCGGCAGGGGGTGGTAGGACTGAAGCTTTCTTT
>TRBJ2-3|-|-|TRBV29-1
CSVEKDTSTDTQYF
TGCAGCGTTGAAAAGGACACCAGCACAGATACGCAGTATTTT
>TRBJ1-4|-|many|TRBV5-1
CASSSGTIGEKLFF
TGCGCCAGCAGCTCTGGGACAATCGGGGAAAAACTGTTTTTT
>TRBJ1-1|-|-|TRBV4-2
CASSRSGGSEAFF
TGTGCCAGCAGCCGTAGCGGGGGCTCTGAAGCTTTCTTT
>TRBJ2-3|TRBD2|once|TRBV5-1
CASSLERGYATDTQYF
TGCGCCAGCAGCTTGGAGCGGGGTTATGCCACAGATACGCAGTATTTT
>TRBJ2-5|-|once|TRBV7-8
CASSLAGRLETQYF
TGTGCCAGCAGCTTAGCAGGTCGACTGGAGACCCAGTACTTC
>TRBJ1-1|TRBD1|once|TRBV27
CASSRDRGRTEAFF
TGTGCCAGCAGTCGGGACAGGGGGCGCACTGAAGCTTTCTTT
>TRBJ2-3|TRBD2|once|TRBV7-6
CASSLALAGRTDTQYF
TGTGCCAGCAGCTTAGCCCTAGCGGGCCGAACAGATACGCAGTATTTT
>TRBJ2-6|TRBD1|-|TRBV29-1
CSVVGQGAFGANVLTF
TGCAGCGTTGTAGGACAGGGGGCTTTTGGGGCCAACGTCCTGACTTTC
>TRBJ2-2|-|-|TRBV5-1
CASAVYSPTGELFF
TGCGCCAGCGCTGTATACAGCCCCACCGGGGAGCTGTTTTTT
>TRBJ2-7|-|-|TRBV7-8
CASSLAGSGATYEQYF
TGTGCCAGCAGCTTAGCGGGTTCAGGGGCCACCTACGAGCAGTACTTC
>TRBJ2-7|-|-|TRBV6-5
CASSYSDSSYEQYF
TGTGCCAGCAGTTACTCGGACAGCTCCTACGAGCAGTACTTC
>TRBJ1-3|-|once|TRBV7-8
CASSPDGGYTIYF
TGTGCCAGCAGCCCGGACGGGGGATACACCATATATTTT
>TRBJ2-1|TRBD2|-|TRBV2
CASRGLAAAGEQFF
TGTGCCAGCAGGGGACTAGCGGCTGCAGGCGAGCAGTTCTTC
>TRBJ2-5|TRBD2|-|TRBV5-6
CASSLLAGAWETQYF
TGTGCCAGCAGCTTGCTAGCGGGAGCGTGGGAGACCCAGTACTTC